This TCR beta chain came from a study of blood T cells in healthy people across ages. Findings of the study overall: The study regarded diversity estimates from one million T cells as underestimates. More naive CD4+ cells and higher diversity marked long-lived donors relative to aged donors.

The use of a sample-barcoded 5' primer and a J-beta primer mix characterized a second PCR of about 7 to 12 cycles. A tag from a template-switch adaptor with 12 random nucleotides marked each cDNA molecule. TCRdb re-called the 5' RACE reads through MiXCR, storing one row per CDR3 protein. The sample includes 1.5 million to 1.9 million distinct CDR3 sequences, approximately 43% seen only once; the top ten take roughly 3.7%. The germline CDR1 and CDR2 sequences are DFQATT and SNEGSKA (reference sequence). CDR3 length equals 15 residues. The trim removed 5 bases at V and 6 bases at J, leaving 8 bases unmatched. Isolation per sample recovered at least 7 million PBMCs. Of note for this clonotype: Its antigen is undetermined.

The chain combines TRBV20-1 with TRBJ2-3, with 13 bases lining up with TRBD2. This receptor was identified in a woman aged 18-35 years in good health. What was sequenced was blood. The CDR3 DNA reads TGCAGTGCTCGGGGACTAGCGGGGCCTGGGGATACGCAGTATTTT. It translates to CSARGLAGPGDTQYF.